A single sample gave rise to the 12 T cell receptor beta chains below, sequenced in a study of cytomegalovirus exposure and HLA in healthy donors. The PCR employed 60 Vbeta primers together with 13 Jbeta primers. Generated by immunoSEQ multiplex PCR, the TCRdb table keeps only in-frame clones and is missing some. The table includes 130,000 or so clones, more than 75% detected once. The sequencing sample was made of PBMCs. The receptors here all came from a male donor in good health and CMV-seronegative.

This sequence joins TRBV11-2 and TRBJ2-1, with 9 bases fitting TRBD1. This CDR3 is 13 amino acids long. V shed 6 bases, J shed 10 bases, and the junction held 7 bases outside the gene matches. Germline values: CDR1 SGHAT, CDR2 FQNNGV. CDR3 DNA sequence: TGTGCCAGCAGACTGACAGGGGGTGAGGAGCAGTTCTTC. Translation gives CASRLTGGEEQFF.

This clone has a single count. No DNA is shown, since the ends of the CDR3 on it are uncertain; the CDR3 is the one TCRdb lists. CDR3 sequence reads: CASSESERVSPSIF. The V and J genes are TRBV10-2 and TRBJ1-5. The CDR3 spans 14 amino acids, including both terminal residues. Germline values: CDR1 WSHSY, CDR2 SAAADI.

The chain employs TRBV19 and TRBJ2-7; TRBD1 matches at 10 bases. Germline V gene lookup returns CDR1 LNHDA and CDR2 SQIVND (reference sequence). The CDR3 totals 14 residues. V trimming: 3 bases; J trimming: 5 bases; junction bases outside the gene matches: 4. In DNA, the CDR3 is TGTGCCAGTAGTATCTCCGGGACAGGGGACGAGCAGTACTTC. Protein: CASSISGTGDEQYF.

This sequence joins TRBV29-1 and TRBJ2-1; 8 bases fit TRBD2. There are 11 residues in the CDR3. The V gene end was trimmed by 6 bases and the J gene end by 8 bases; junction bases not matched to a gene: 3. Germline lookup yields CDR1 SQVTM and CDR2 ANQGSEA. The CDR3 bases are TGCAGCGTGGCCGGGAGGGATGAGCAGTTCTTC. It yields the protein CSVAGRDEQFF.

V is TRBV20-1 and J is TRBJ2-3; D is possibly TRBD2 (7 bases). The CDR3 contains 10 residues. In germline, CDR1 is DFQATT, CDR2 SNEGSKA (reference sequence). CDR3 loop: CRGGGDTQYF. For the CDR3, the DNA is TGCAGAGGGGGGGGAGATACGCAGTATTTT.

The rearrangement joins TRBV18 to TRBJ2-7, with D unresolved. The length of the CDR3 is 15 residues. Germline lookup yields CDR1 KGHSH and CDR2 LQKENI. The V gene lost 4 bases and the J gene lost 1 base, with 14 bases spanning the gap. The CDR3 DNA is TGTGCCAGCTCACTATCCACTACTCATTCCTACGAGCAGTACTTC. Translated: CASSLSTTHSYEQYF.

The chain is built from TRBV7-2 and TRBJ1-1; unclear D gene. Germline lookup yields CDR1 SGHTA and CDR2 FQGNSA. Between the trimmed V and J ends, which lost 11 bases and 4 bases, there was a span of 17 bases. The CDR3 sequence is 13 residues long. The CDR3 DNA sequence: TGTGCCTCCAGCCGGGTGAGCGGCACTGAAGCTTTCTTT. As protein: CASSRVSGTEAFF.

This sequence joins TRBV6-1 and TRBJ2-5, with unresolved D. The assigned J gene may be wrong: the sequence end matches TRBJ2-7 better. The CDR3 totals 14 residues. In germline, CDR1 is MNHNS, CDR2 SASEGT. The CDR3 DNA sequence: TGTGCCAGCAGTGAAGCAGCACTAACGTACGAGCAGTACTTC. Its protein product is CASSEAALTYEQYF.

This clone showed up just a few times. This chain links TRBV6-6 with TRBJ2-3; TRBD1 matches at 7 bases. There are 14 residues in the CDR3. The ends lost 5 bases at V and 3 bases at J; junction bases unmatched: 5. Germline loops: CDR1 MNHNY, CDR2 SVGAGI (reference sequence). CDR3 sequence reads: CASSPTGLTDTQYF. The CDR3 bases are TGTGCCAGCAGTCCGACAGGGTTAACAGATACGCAGTATTTT.

This clone has only a few counts. The chain recombines TRBV4-1 with TRBJ1-2; D remains ambiguous. The CDR3 contains 13 residues. The germline V and J ends were trimmed by 1 base and 8 bases, with 11 bases remaining between them. Germline CDR1 and CDR2: MGHRA and YSYEKL. CDR3 residues: CASSQARGGGYTF. The CDR3 nucleotides are TGCGCCAGCAGCCAAGCCCGGGGAGGAGGCTACACCTTC.

This chain uses TRBV2 with TRBJ2-2; 8 bases fit TRBD2. In germline, CDR1 is SNHLY, CDR2 FYNNEI. This CDR3 is built from 15 residues. V shed 6 bases, J shed 0 bases, and the junction held 3 bases outside the gene matches. The CDR3 here is CASRGLGSNTGELFF. The DNA of the CDR3 is TGTGCCAGCAGGGGACTAGGGTCGAACACCGGGGAGCTGTTTTTT.

The CDR3 loop reads CASSGRGTISYEQYF. CDR3 bases: TGTGCCAGCAGCGGACGAGGGACAATCTCCTACGAGCAGTACTTC. V and J are TRBV7-2 and TRBJ2-7; D might be TRBD1 (6 bases). Trimming removed 5 bases from V and 0 bases from J, with 14 bases in between. Germline CDR1 and CDR2: SGHTA and FQGNSA. The CDR3 loop spans 15 amino acids.